This is a list of T cell receptor beta chains from one sample in a study of CXCR3-negative and CXCR3-positive naive CD8 T cells. Using the 5' RACE reads, TCRdb records one entry per CDR3 protein without DNA. Its table records 55,000 to 70,000 distinct CDR3 sequences. Input material: naive CXCR3+ CD8+ T cells from blood. Source of these receptors: a human donor in good health. Some clones in this sample may be carry-over from other donors' samples. The CDR3 runs from the conserved cysteine through the conserved F or W. Each record gives: V gene, J gene, CDR3 protein.

TRBV6-2/TRBV6-3,TRBJ2-4,CASTTPIGQGGNIQYF
TRBV21-1,TRBJ2-3,CASSTKHRDRSTDTQYF
TRBV9,TRBJ2-1,CASTQGAVNEQFF
TRBV7-2,TRBJ2-2,CASSLFERADTGELFF
TRBV6-2/TRBV6-3,TRBJ2-5,CASSYVEETQYF
TRBV20-1,TRBJ1-1,CSASENQGMNTEAFF
TRBV7-8,TRBJ2-3,CASSTKTGGIVDTQYF
TRBV7-7,TRBJ2-1,CASSPGFSLLYNEQFF
TRBV5-6,TRBJ2-7,CASSSEAGGHEQYF
TRBV7-6,TRBJ2-3,CASSLAERGLIDTQYF
TRBV7-9,TRBJ2-5,CASSLEALEETQYF
TRBV7-3,TRBJ2-1,CASSLGTGSNNEQFF
TRBV12-3/TRBV12-4,TRBJ2-2,CASSLVGNTGELFF
TRBV15,TRBJ2-7,CATSRARGSSYEQYF
TRBV12-3/TRBV12-4,TRBJ2-4,CASSFLGQGAKNIQYF
TRBV29-1,TRBJ2-7,CSVELWVRTGEESYEQYF
TRBV29-1,TRBJ2-1,CSVEQDRSRLNEQFF
TRBV29-1,TRBJ2-7,CSVGYRVEQYF
TRBV7-6,TRBJ1-1,CASSPTRYEAFF
TRBV7-3,TRBJ2-7,CASSFGGGYEQYF
TRBV4-2,TRBJ1-1,CASSHDRQNSEAFF
TRBV15,TRBJ2-7,CATSHLAEGTYEQYF
TRBV29-1,TRBJ1-4,CSVEGGGGEKLFF
TRBV29-1,TRBJ2-3,CSVELTDTQYF
TRBV7-6,TRBJ2-7,CASSLDGISSYREQYF
TRBV3-1,TRBJ2-2,CGTGAINTGELFF
TRBV29-1,TRBJ1-2,CSDSGGWGYTF
TRBV6-5,TRBJ1-1,CASSYTRTVSTEAFF
TRBV28,TRBJ2-4,CASSLGAGGANIQYF
TRBV7-2,TRBJ2-2,CASSSAGTGELFF
TRBV28,TRBJ1-3,CASSLSPYGQGNTIYF
TRBV9,TRBJ2-3,CASSVATGFFTDTQYF
TRBV30,TRBJ1-5,CAWSIGQGGQPQHF
TRBV6-2/TRBV6-3,TRBJ1-2,CASSYPDREYGYTF
TRBV20-1,TRBJ2-7,CSARPSMGGEPYEQYF
TRBV25-1,TRBJ2-2,CASSETSGDGTGELFF
TRBV5-1,TRBJ2-7,CASSLENPALEQYF
TRBV20-1,TRBJ2-5,CSAREGGREQETQYF
TRBV27,TRBJ2-3,CASIGTIDSSDTQYF
TRBV7-8,TRBJ1-1,CASSLRGLNTEAFF
TRBV12-3/TRBV12-4,TRBJ2-7,CASSVRGNSYEQYF
TRBV19,TRBJ2-2,CASSIFASGGRTGELFF
TRBV5-5,TRBJ2-7,CASSWGRGSYEQYF
TRBV15,TRBJ2-5,CATSRIEPGEQETQYF
TRBV27,TRBJ1-1,CASSHERGAEAFF
TRBV29-1,TRBJ2-6,CSVEATVSGANVLTF
TRBV19,TRBJ2-7,CATTSLDRSTPLYEQYF
TRBV14,TRBJ2-1,CASSQDRFTGEGFLYNEQFF
TRBV3-1,TRBJ2-5,CASSPSRLAGEPETQYF
TRBV10-3,TRBJ2-4,CAISESVLNIQYF